The T cell receptor beta chain under discussion was sequenced for a study of identical twins. Findings and limits, study-wide: Reduced insertions were recorded for abundant cord blood beta clonotypes, with no such pattern in memory repertoires. An excess of low generation probability was shown by twin-shared out-of-frame alpha sequences.

This CDR3 is built from 12 residues. CDR1 is SQVTM and CDR2 is ANQGSEA in the germline V gene. Trimming removed 6 bases at V and 11 bases at J, with 16 bases between. A remark on this clonotype: The antigen remains unidentified.

One entry per CDR3 protein results from TCRdb running MiXCR on the 5' RACE reads. The data hold roughly 1,500,000 distinct CDR3 sequences, with around 29% observed a single time. The source is a newborn girl in good health. The sample taken for sequencing was cord blood. The V gene is TRBV29-1, the J gene TRBJ2-2; D is perhaps TRBD1 (6 bases). The CDR3, as DNA: TGCAGCGTCTATGATCTCAGGGGAGAGCTGTTTTTT. Protein: CSVYDLRGELFF.